This T cell receptor beta chain was recorded in a study of monozygotic twins with inflammatory bowel disease. CDR3 length: 15 residues. CDR1 is SGHRS and CDR2 is YFSETQ in the germline V gene. TCRdb reprocessed the 5' RACE reads, with one entry per CDR3 protein and no DNA. Its table records 300,000 to 350,000 distinct CDR3 sequences. The specimen sequenced was blood. The V call is TRBV5-1, the J call TRBJ1-2. The sequence came from a human donor with ulcerative colitis or Crohn's disease, or a healthy co-twin of an affected twin (not recorded which). The CDR3 sequence is CASSLAERTNYGYTF.